The rows below give T cell receptor beta chains drawn from one sample of a study of T cells after yellow fever vaccination. TCRdb fed the 5' RACE reads into MiXCR, producing one record per CDR3 protein. The sample carries 150,000 to 200,000 distinct CDR3 sequences, roughly 9% recorded once. Source: CD8+ T cells sorted from PBMCs, taken 45 days after the yellow fever booster vaccination. All receptors derive from a man aged 18 to 29 who received the YFV17D yellow fever vaccine. CDR3s include the opening cysteine and the closing phenylalanine or tryptophan. Each record gives: V gene, J gene, clone size, D gene, CDR3 DNA, CDR3 protein. D genes are given only for firm matches. Some rows mark clone size as missing; the rest say once, few, many or name a class of expanded clone.

V gene: TRBV6-1
J gene: TRBJ2-1
clone size: NA
D gene: NA
CDR3 DNA: TGTGCCAGCAGTGGGGAAGGGGAGAGGTCCTACAATGAGCAGTTCTTC
CDR3 protein: CASSGEGERSYNEQFF

V gene: TRBV10-2
J gene: TRBJ2-3
clone size: few
D gene: TRBD2
CDR3 DNA: TGCGCCAGCAGGTCCAGCGGGGGTAGCACAGATACGCAGTATTTT
CDR3 protein: CASRSSGGSTDTQYF

V gene: TRBV7-9
J gene: TRBJ2-3
clone size: NA
D gene: NA
CDR3 DNA: TGTGCCAGCAGCTTATTCCGGGGGGCTCAGGATACGCAGTATTTT
CDR3 protein: CASSLFRGAQDTQYF

V gene: TRBV7-3
J gene: TRBJ2-1
clone size: NA
D gene: NA
CDR3 DNA: TGTGCCAGCCAGGGGGGGGGCTACAATGAGCAGTTCTTC
CDR3 protein: CASQGGGYNEQFF

V gene: TRBV5-1
J gene: TRBJ2-2
clone size: many
D gene: TRBD2
CDR3 DNA: TGCGCCAGCTGGGTCGGACTAGCGGCGAACACCGGGGAGCTGTTTTTT
CDR3 protein: CASWVGLAANTGELFF

V gene: TRBV7-2
J gene: TRBJ2-7
clone size: few
D gene: NA
CDR3 DNA: TGTGCCAGCAGCTTATGGGCCTACGAGCAGTACTTC
CDR3 protein: CASSLWAYEQYF

V gene: TRBV10-3
J gene: TRBJ1-4
clone size: few
D gene: NA
CDR3 DNA: TGTGCCATCAGTGAGTCGGGGGGAAATGAAAAACTGTTTTTT
CDR3 protein: CAISESGGNEKLFF

V gene: TRBV11-2
J gene: TRBJ2-1
clone size: few
D gene: NA
CDR3 DNA: TGTGCCAGCAGCTTAGACCCAGTGGGTGAGCAGTTCTTC
CDR3 protein: CASSLDPVGEQFF

V gene: TRBV5-1
J gene: TRBJ2-1
clone size: many
D gene: NA
CDR3 DNA: TGCGCCAGCAGCTTGGCCAGGATAAACCTCAATGAGCAGTTCTTC
CDR3 protein: CASSLARINLNEQFF

V gene: TRBV5-5
J gene: TRBJ1-6
clone size: few
D gene: NA
CDR3 DNA: TGTGCCAGCAGCGCGGATCTTACTGCACCCCTCCACTTT
CDR3 protein: CASSADLTAPLHF

V gene: TRBV6-5
J gene: TRBJ2-3
clone size: NA
D gene: NA
CDR3 DNA: TGTGCCAGCAGTTACTCGATCGGGGGCGTGATTGGTAGCACAGATACGCAGTATTTT
CDR3 protein: CASSYSIGGVIGSTDTQYF

V gene: TRBV7-2
J gene: TRBJ2-3
clone size: many
D gene: TRBD2
CDR3 DNA: TGTGCCAGCAGCTTAGAGGAGGGCGGGGGACCGAACCCAGATACGCAGTATTTT
CDR3 protein: CASSLEEGGGPNPDTQYF

V gene: TRBV6-2/TRBV6-3
J gene: TRBJ2-7
clone size: NA
D gene: NA
CDR3 DNA: TGTGCCAGCAGTTACAACCCGGCATCAACCCCTCACGAGCAGTACTTC
CDR3 protein: CASSYNPASTPHEQYF

V gene: TRBV12-5
J gene: TRBJ2-1
clone size: few
D gene: TRBD2
CDR3 DNA: TGTGCTAGTGGGGCCGGGACTAGGAACGACAATGAGCAGTTCTTC
CDR3 protein: CASGAGTRNDNEQFF

V gene: TRBV21-1
J gene: TRBJ2-3
clone size: few
D gene: NA
CDR3 DNA: TGTGCCAGCAGCAAGATATTAACCTATACAGATACGCAGTATTTT
CDR3 protein: CASSKILTYTDTQYF

V gene: TRBV7-9
J gene: TRBJ2-5
clone size: many
D gene: NA
CDR3 DNA: TGTGCCAGCAGCTTTTTGGGAAGGGAGACCCAGTACTTC
CDR3 protein: CASSFLGRETQYF

V gene: TRBV7-6
J gene: TRBJ1-1
clone size: NA
D gene: NA
CDR3 DNA: TGTGCCAGCAGCTTAGCGGATGGGGGGCTAGTTTTCTTT
CDR3 protein: CASSLADGGLVFF

V gene: TRBV14
J gene: TRBJ1-1
clone size: NA
D gene: TRBD1
CDR3 DNA: TGTGCCAGCAGCCAAGATTTCATAGGACAGGGGACTGCTGAAGCTTTCTTT
CDR3 protein: CASSQDFIGQGTAEAFF

V gene: TRBV3-1
J gene: TRBJ1-1
clone size: few
D gene: NA
CDR3 DNA: TGTGCCAGCAGCCAAGAAACCTTTAACTTGAACACTGAAGCTTTCTTT
CDR3 protein: CASSQETFNLNTEAFF

V gene: TRBV4-2
J gene: TRBJ2-2
clone size: NA
D gene: TRBD2
CDR3 DNA: TGTGCCAGCAGCCAATCTTGGACTAGCGGGGAATTCAACACCGGGGAGCTGTTTTTT
CDR3 protein: CASSQSWTSGEFNTGELFF

V gene: TRBV20-1
J gene: TRBJ2-5
clone size: NA
D gene: NA
CDR3 DNA: TGCAGTGCTAGGGGGGCTAGTGAAGAGACCCAGTACTTC
CDR3 protein: CSARGASEETQYF

V gene: TRBV7-3
J gene: TRBJ2-3
clone size: many
D gene: TRBD2
CDR3 DNA: TGTGCCAGCAGCTCCCTGGGCGGGGGGGCGGATACGCAGTATTTT
CDR3 protein: CASSSLGGGADTQYF

V gene: TRBV7-9
J gene: TRBJ1-2
clone size: few
D gene: TRBD1
CDR3 DNA: TGTGCCAGCAGCTTAGATTTCACGGGACAGCACTACACCTTC
CDR3 protein: CASSLDFTGQHYTF

V gene: TRBV4-1
J gene: TRBJ1-2
clone size: NA
D gene: NA
CDR3 DNA: TGCGCCAGCAGCCACTACAGTGGGGACTATGGCTACACCTTC
CDR3 protein: CASSHYSGDYGYTF

V gene: TRBV12-3/TRBV12-4
J gene: TRBJ2-3
clone size: few
D gene: NA
CDR3 DNA: TGTGCCAGCAGTATACAGGGTCCCACAGATACGCAGTATTTT
CDR3 protein: CASSIQGPTDTQYF

V gene: TRBV10-2
J gene: TRBJ2-5
clone size: few
D gene: TRBD1
CDR3 DNA: TGCGCCAGCAGTACGACAGGGGGAACTCAAGAGACCCAGTACTTC
CDR3 protein: CASSTTGGTQETQYF

V gene: TRBV7-9
J gene: TRBJ1-4
clone size: many
D gene: NA
CDR3 DNA: TGTGCCAGCAGCCGTAATGAAAAACTGTTTTTT
CDR3 protein: CASSRNEKLFF

V gene: TRBV4-1
J gene: TRBJ1-1
clone size: NA
D gene: TRBD1
CDR3 DNA: TGCGCCAGCAGCCCCCGGGGACAGGGATTAAACACTGAAGCTTTCTTT
CDR3 protein: CASSPRGQGLNTEAFF

V gene: TRBV10-3
J gene: TRBJ2-1
clone size: NA
D gene: TRBD1
CDR3 DNA: TGTGCCATCAGTGAACCCGGACAGGGGGCCTACAATGAGCAGTTCTTC
CDR3 protein: CAISEPGQGAYNEQFF

V gene: TRBV5-1
J gene: TRBJ2-1
clone size: NA
D gene: NA
CDR3 DNA: TGCGCCAGCAGCCTAAGGTCCTCCTACGGGACGGAGAACAATGAGCAGTTCTTC
CDR3 protein: CASSLRSSYGTENNEQFF

V gene: TRBV12-3/TRBV12-4
J gene: TRBJ2-5
clone size: NA
D gene: NA
CDR3 DNA: TGTGCCAGCAGTTTGAACAGGGCGGTGTACTTC
CDR3 protein: CASSLNRAVYF

V gene: TRBV29-1
J gene: TRBJ1-1
clone size: few
D gene: NA
CDR3 DNA: TGCAGCGTTTCCTTGGACACTGAAGCTTTCTTT
CDR3 protein: CSVSLDTEAFF

V gene: TRBV27
J gene: TRBJ2-1
clone size: NA
D gene: TRBD1
CDR3 DNA: TGTGCCAGCTGGGGACAGGGGGCTTACAATGAGCAGTTCTTC
CDR3 protein: CASWGQGAYNEQFF

V gene: TRBV5-1
J gene: TRBJ2-3
clone size: NA
D gene: TRBD2
CDR3 DNA: TGCGCCAGCAGCTTTAGCGGGGGGCGGAGCACAGATACGCAGTATTTT
CDR3 protein: CASSFSGGRSTDTQYF

V gene: TRBV7-9
J gene: TRBJ1-2
clone size: NA
D gene: NA
CDR3 DNA: TGTGCCAGCATCAAACGAGAGGGTGGTGGCTACACCTTC
CDR3 protein: CASIKREGGGYTF

V gene: TRBV4-2
J gene: TRBJ2-3
clone size: few
D gene: NA
CDR3 DNA: TGTGCCAGCAGCCTTGGAGACTACACTAGCACAGATACGCAGTATTTT
CDR3 protein: CASSLGDYTSTDTQYF

V gene: TRBV27
J gene: TRBJ2-5
clone size: NA
D gene: NA
CDR3 DNA: TGTGCCAGCAAGGGGGTAGGAGAGACCCAGTACTTC
CDR3 protein: CASKGVGETQYF

V gene: TRBV2
J gene: TRBJ2-3
clone size: few
D gene: NA
CDR3 DNA: TGTGCCAGCAGTGGGGGGACGGTGAGCACAGATACGCAGTATTTT
CDR3 protein: CASSGGTVSTDTQYF

V gene: TRBV6-2/TRBV6-3
J gene: TRBJ2-7
clone size: many
D gene: NA
CDR3 DNA: TGTGCCAGCGGACGGTACGAGCAGTACTTC
CDR3 protein: CASGRYEQYF

V gene: TRBV5-6
J gene: TRBJ2-7
clone size: few
D gene: NA
CDR3 DNA: TGTGCCAGCAGCTTGGCCGGGCAGCCCTACGAGCAGTACTTC
CDR3 protein: CASSLAGQPYEQYF

V gene: TRBV4-1
J gene: TRBJ2-3
clone size: many
D gene: TRBD2
CDR3 DNA: TGCGCCAGCAGCCCCCTTGGCGGGGGGGAAGCAGATACGCAGTATTTT
CDR3 protein: CASSPLGGGEADTQYF

V gene: TRBV11-2
J gene: TRBJ1-1
clone size: few
D gene: NA
CDR3 DNA: TGTGCCAGCAGCTTAGGGGGGGCGCGGACTGAAGCTTTCTTT
CDR3 protein: CASSLGGARTEAFF

V gene: TRBV5-6
J gene: TRBJ2-1
clone size: NA
D gene: NA
CDR3 DNA: TGTGCCAGCAGCTTTTCGACCGGAGTAAACAATGAGCAGTTCTTC
CDR3 protein: CASSFSTGVNNEQFF

V gene: TRBV7-2
J gene: TRBJ2-5
clone size: NA
D gene: TRBD1
CDR3 DNA: TGTGCCAGCAGCCAACGGGGCAGGGGGTTTCAAGAGACCCAGTACTTC
CDR3 protein: CASSQRGRGFQETQYF

V gene: TRBV10-3
J gene: TRBJ2-6
clone size: NA
D gene: TRBD1
CDR3 DNA: TGTGCCATCAGGTCCGGGACAGGCCCCTCTGGGGCCAACGTCCTGACTTTC
CDR3 protein: CAIRSGTGPSGANVLTF

V gene: TRBV27
J gene: TRBJ2-7
clone size: few
D gene: NA
CDR3 DNA: TGTGCCAGCAGTTTAGGGGACGGCTCCTACGAGCAGTACTTC
CDR3 protein: CASSLGDGSYEQYF

V gene: TRBV4-1
J gene: TRBJ1-1
clone size: few
D gene: NA
CDR3 DNA: TGCGCCAGCAGCCAAGAATGGGGAGGGAGAGCTGAAGCTTTCTTT
CDR3 protein: CASSQEWGGRAEAFF

V gene: TRBV24-1
J gene: TRBJ2-1
clone size: few
D gene: TRBD1
CDR3 DNA: TGTGCCACCAGCCCCAGGACAGGGGACAATGAGCAGTTCTTC
CDR3 protein: CATSPRTGDNEQFF

V gene: TRBV6-5
J gene: TRBJ2-5
clone size: many
D gene: TRBD1
CDR3 DNA: TGTGCCAGCAGTTTCGGTTTCGGACAGGGCGTAGAGACCCAGTACTTC
CDR3 protein: CASSFGFGQGVETQYF

V gene: TRBV21-1
J gene: TRBJ1-6
clone size: NA
D gene: NA
CDR3 DNA: NA
CDR3 protein: CASSKVAAGSNSPLHF

V gene: TRBV11-2
J gene: TRBJ1-2
clone size: few
D gene: NA
CDR3 DNA: TGTGCCAGCAGCTTAGGCCGGAACTTTAACTATGGCTACACCTTC
CDR3 protein: CASSLGRNFNYGYTF

V gene: TRBV7-9
J gene: TRBJ1-2
clone size: NA
D gene: TRBD1
CDR3 DNA: TGTGCCAGCAGCTTTCCGGACAGGAACGACTATGGCTACACCTTC
CDR3 protein: CASSFPDRNDYGYTF

V gene: TRBV6-2/TRBV6-3
J gene: TRBJ1-1
clone size: few
D gene: NA
CDR3 DNA: TGTGCCAGCAGTGCGACAGCTATGAACACTGAAGCTTTCTTT
CDR3 protein: CASSATAMNTEAFF

V gene: TRBV7-9
J gene: TRBJ1-1
clone size: few
D gene: TRBD1
CDR3 DNA: TGTGCCAGCAGCTGGACAGGGGGCCTCACTGAAGCTTTCTTT
CDR3 protein: CASSWTGGLTEAFF

V gene: TRBV15
J gene: TRBJ2-1
clone size: NA
D gene: NA
CDR3 DNA: TGTGCCACCAGCAGGATTCTCCGGGGTTTTTACAATGAGCAGTTCTTC
CDR3 protein: CATSRILRGFYNEQFF

V gene: TRBV11-1
J gene: TRBJ2-5
clone size: few
D gene: NA
CDR3 DNA: TGTGCCAGCAGCGAGACAGTAAACTCAGAGACCCAGTACTTC
CDR3 protein: CASSETVNSETQYF

V gene: TRBV3-1
J gene: TRBJ1-5
clone size: NA
D gene: NA
CDR3 DNA: TGTGCCAGCAGCTTTTCAGGGGCCGGTCAGCCCCAGCATTTT
CDR3 protein: CASSFSGAGQPQHF

V gene: TRBV11-2
J gene: TRBJ2-5
clone size: NA
D gene: NA
CDR3 DNA: TGTGCCAGCAATGGGATTCAAGAGACCCAGTACTTC
CDR3 protein: CASNGIQETQYF

V gene: TRBV4-3
J gene: TRBJ2-2
clone size: NA
D gene: NA
CDR3 DNA: TGCGCCGCCGAGTCCGCTAACACCGGGGAGCTGTTTTTT
CDR3 protein: CAAESANTGELFF